These 16 T cell receptor beta chains came from one sample sequenced in a study of CD8 T cells in Susac syndrome. With random hexamers, 0.5 to 1 ug RNA was reverse transcribed. One entry per CDR3 protein, called by TCRdb with MiXCR from the immunoSEQ multiplex PCR reads. The data contain 75,000 to 100,000 distinct CDR3 sequences, around 94% of them singletons. The material sequenced was CD8+ T cells from PBMCs. The receptor set was obtained from a human donor in good health.

This sequence joins TRBV25-1 and TRBJ1-2; a weak D match, TRBD1 (5 bases). Trimming took 4 bases from V and 4 from J, leaving 10 bases between them. Germline CDR1 and CDR2: MGHDK and SYGVNS. The CDR3 sequence is 13 residues long. The CDR3 DNA reads as TGTGCCAGCAGTGCGGACAATTTCTATGGCTACACCTTC. This sequence encodes CASSADNFYGYTF.

This clonotype is labeled medium-sized (0.01 to 0.1%). The rearrangement uses TRBV27 and TRBJ1-1; D not resolved. The CDR3 length is 11 residues. Between the trimmed V and J ends, which lost 6 bases and 4 bases, there was a span of 6 bases. Germline CDR1 reads MNHEY; CDR2 reads SMNVEV (reference sequence). CDR3 DNA sequence: TGTGCCAGCAGCTTAGGCACTGAAGCTTTCTTT. It specifies CASSLGTEAFF.

This chain joins TRBV5-1 and TRBJ2-1, with 13 bases aligning to TRBD2. The CDR3 totals 16 residues. Germline-derived CDR1 and CDR2 are SGHRS and YFSETQ. Trimming took 4 bases from V and 3 from J; bases not matched to a gene: 4. CDR3 coding DNA: TGCGCCAGCAGCACAGGGACTAGCGGGATCTACAATGAGCAGTTCTTC. Protein sequence: CASSTGTSGIYNEQFF. The entire variable domain, with the rest obtained from reference TRBV5-1 and TRBJ2-1, is as follows: KAGVTQTPRYLIKTRGQQVTLSCSPISGHRSVSWYQQTPGQGLQFLFEYFSETQRNKGNFPGRFSGRQFSNSRSEMNVSTLELGDSALYLCASSTGTSGIYNEQFFGPGTRLTVL.

CDR3 nucleotide sequence: TGTGCCAGCACCCTTGGCCACGAGCAGTACGTC. Its protein product is CASTLGHEQYV. V is TRBV5-6 and J is TRBJ2-7; D unresolved. Germline V gives CDR1 SGHDT, CDR2 YYEEEE. The CDR3 sequence is 11 residues long. Trimming stripped 6 bases from V and 5 bases from J, with 9 bases between.

The chain recombines TRBV2 with TRBJ2-3; TRBD2 matches 13 bases. Per the germline V gene, CDR1 is SNHLY and CDR2 is FYNNEI. CDR3 length: 13 residues. The CDR3 nucleotides read TGTGCGGGACTAGCGGGGCGCACAGATACGCAGTATTTT. Translating it yields CAGLAGRTDTQYF.

This chain links TRBV11-2 with TRBJ2-1; 8 bases align to TRBD2. The ends lost 1 base at V and 7 bases at J; junction bases unmatched: 30. Per germline, CDR1 SGHAT and CDR2 FQNNGV. The CDR3 has 23 residues. CDR3 nucleotides: TGTGCCAGCAGCTTAGGAGCCACCAGAAGACTAGCGTTACCCGGAGAAGGGAGGAATGAGCAGTTCTTC. Its protein is CASSLGATRRLALPGEGRNEQFF.

The CDR3 DNA sequence: TGTGCCAGCAGCCGGGGACAGGGGGCTTTGCACGAGCAGTACTTC. Translated: CASSRGQGALHEQYF. J is TRBJ2-7 and V is TRBV11-2, with TRBD1 matching 12 bases. Trimming took 5 bases from V and 5 from J; bases not matched to a gene: 7. Per the germline V gene, CDR1 is SGHAT and CDR2 is FQNNGV. The CDR3 length is 15 residues. Supplemented by reference TRBV11-2 and TRBJ2-7, the full variable domain reads EAGVAQSPRYKIIEKRQSVAFWCNPISGHATLYWYQQILGQGPKLLIQFQNNGVVDDSQLPKDRFSAERLKGVDSTLKIQPAKLEDSAVYLCASSRGQGALHEQYFGPGTRLTVT.

The chain couples TRBV4-1 to TRBJ1-2; D uncertain. V was cut by 5 bases and J by 2 bases, with 9 bases left in between. CDR3 length: 13 amino acids. In germline, CDR1 is MGHRA, CDR2 YSYEKL. CDR3 protein: CASSSPPNYGYTF. CDR3 coding DNA: TGCGCCAGCAGCTCCCCACCGAACTATGGCTACACCTTC.

There are a few counts of this clonotype. V and J are TRBV12-3 or TRBV12-4 and TRBJ2-1, with D tentatively TRBD1 (5 bases). Trimming left V 8 bases short and J 4 bases short, with 12 bases between. CDR3 length: 13 residues. The CDR3 reads CASSLQAYNEQFF. The DNA for the CDR3 is TGTGCCAGCTCCTTACAGGCGTACAATGAGCAGTTCTTC.

This clonotype showed up just once. The rearrangement links TRBV29-1 to TRBJ2-7; TRBD1 is a possible D gene (7 bases). Germline CDR1 and CDR2: SQVTM and ANQGSEA. Between the trimmed V and J ends, which lost 4 bases and 6 bases, there was a span of 13 bases. This CDR3 spans 12 amino acids. CDR3 loop: CSVGHRGGEQYV. In nucleotides, the CDR3 is TGCAGCGTTGGTCACAGGGGAGGCGAGCAGTACGTC.

This clonotype has only one observation. The rearrangement joins TRBV30 to TRBJ2-4; perhaps TRBD2 as D (6 bases). Germline V gives CDR1 GTSNPN, CDR2 SVGIG (reference sequence). This CDR3 is 14 amino acids long. V was clipped by 7 bases and J by 0 bases, with 13 bases between them. CDR3 coding DNA: TGTGCCTCGACGTCGGGGGTAGCCAAAAACATTCAGTACTTC. Amino acid sequence: CASTSGVAKNIQYF. The full variable domain, in which reference TRBV30 and TRBJ2-4 provide the parts outside the CDR3, is SQTIHQWPATLVQPVGSPLSLECTVEGTSNPNLYWYRQAAGRGLQLLFYSVGIGQISSEVPQNLSASRPQDRQFILSSKKLLLSDSGFYLCASTSGVAKNIQYFGAGTRLSVL.

The chain uses TRBV4-1 and TRBJ2-2, with D uncertain. V lost 1 base and J 2 bases, leaving 5 bases between the germline ends. CDR1 is MGHRA, CDR2 YSYEKL, per germline. The CDR3 contains 14 residues. CDR3 nucleotide sequence: TGCGCCAGCAGCCAAGGTCGTAACACCGGGGAGCTGTTTTTT. Translating gives CASSQGRNTGELFF.

The V call is TRBV28, the J call TRBJ2-1; D gene ambiguous. Trimming took off 3 bases at V and 2 bases at J, with 8 bases between the two ends. The CDR3 is 14 amino acids. The germline V gene encodes CDR1 MDHEN and CDR2 SYDVKM. CDR3 nucleotide sequence: TGTGCCAGCAGTTTCCTGGTCCCCTACAATGAGCAGTTCTTC. Translating gives CASSFLVPYNEQFF.

V gene TRBV30 combines with J gene TRBJ1-3; D ambiguous. This CDR3 has 12 residues. Germline V gene sequence: CDR1 GTSNPN, CDR2 SVGIG (reference sequence). Trimming stripped 4 bases from V and 2 bases from J, with 6 bases between. CDR3 in amino acids: CAWTEAGNTIYF. In DNA form, the CDR3 reads TGTGCCTGGACCGAGGCTGGAAACACCATATATTTT.

This chain links TRBV5-4 with TRBJ2-5; D remains ambiguous. The CDR3 length is 12 residues. V lost 0 bases to trimming and J lost 5 bases, with 5 bases between them. Germline V gene sequence: CDR1 SGHNT, CDR2 YYREEE (reference sequence). The CDR3 sequence is CASSLAAETQYF. The CDR3 nucleotides are TGTGCCAGCAGCTTGGCCGCGGAGACCCAGTACTTC.

CDR3 DNA sequence: TGTGCCAGCAGTGAAGCGCTGACACTCTATGGCTACACCTTC. Translation gives CASSEALTLYGYTF. V is TRBV2 and J is TRBJ1-2; D unclear. The germline gives CDR1 SNHLY, CDR2 FYNNEI. Trimming stripped 0 bases from V and 4 bases from J, with 9 bases between. This CDR3 has 14 residues.